This T cell receptor beta chain was recovered during a study of OX40 agonist ivuxolimab in advanced cancers. Study context: The patients' treatment was ivuxolimab, an agonistic anti-OX40 (CD134) antibody. Intravenous ivuxolimab at 0.01 to 10 mg/kg was given to patients every 2 weeks.

V lost 0 bases and J 0 bases, leaving 14 bases between the germline ends. CDR1 is ENHRY and CDR2 is SYGVKD in the germline V gene. This CDR3 spans 17 amino acids. Method: immunoSEQ multiplex PCR; TCRdb's copy keeps in-frame clones and lacks some. The sample comprises tens of thousands of clones, 87% of which are singletons, and under 20% rests with the top ten. The starting material was CD4+ or CD8+ T cells sorted from blood, obtained in a trial of the OX40 agonist ivuxolimab. This sequence was found in an adult with an advanced solid tumor such as melanoma, head and neck, liver or kidney cancer. The chain combines TRBV10-3 with TRBJ1-2, with D possibly matching TRBD1 (5 bases). CDR3 in DNA: TGTGCCATCAGTGAGTCGAATTCAGGGTCCGCTAACTATGGCTACACCTTC. This codes for CAISESNSGSANYGYTF.